This T cell receptor beta chain was retrieved from a study of blood T cell repertoires in COVID-19. Repertoires were generated with immunoSEQ multiplex PCR, while TCRdb's copy carries only in-frame clones and drops some. The sample lists a few hundred thousand clones; around nine tenths were seen once. CDR3 length: 14 residues. Trimming took off 3 bases at V and 0 bases at J, with 8 bases between the two ends. From germline, CDR1 is LNHDA and CDR2 SQIVND (reference sequence). The sequenced sample consisted of peripheral blood. The sequence was collected from a man aged 40-49 years who had recovered from COVID-19. The genes are TRBV19 and TRBJ1-1, with a weak D call TRBD1 (5 bases). The CDR3 is CASSIRGMNTEAFF. CDR3 nucleotides: TGTGCCAGTAGTATTAGGGGAATGAACACTGAAGCTTTCTTT.